This TCR beta chain was recorded in a study of blood T cell repertoires in COVID-19. About the research overall: The United States, Italy and Spain provided the acute and convalescent COVID-19 samples. The cDNA or gDNA used as material had been derived from T cells, B-cell-depleted T cells, or PBMCs.

This CDR3 is built from 15 residues. Germline V gene data show CDR1 as SEHNR and CDR2 as FQNEAQ (reference sequence). Trimming took off 4 bases at V and 0 bases at J, with 9 bases between the two ends. Per the study methods: Using reference gene primer amplification, nucleated cell counts were estimated. Clones were read by immunoSEQ multiplex PCR, and TCRdb kept only the in-frame ones, dropping some. V and J calls and clone size follow that table, whereas D and trimming were derived from the DNA. The sample includes about 120,000 clones, 80% to 90% of them seen just once. The V and J genes are TRBV7-9 and TRBJ1-4; a weak D match, TRBD1 (5 bases). The sequenced sample was peripheral blood. This clonotype originated in a man aged 70-80 years with active or convalescent COVID-19. Here the CDR3 reads CASSSRGTTNEKLFF. Written as DNA, the CDR3 is TGTGCCAGCAGCTCCCGGGGGACAACTAATGAAAAACTGTTTTTT. The whole variable domain, filled in from reference TRBV7-9 and TRBJ1-4, reads DTGVSQNPRHKITKRGQNVTFRCDPISEHNRLYWYRQTLGQGPEFLTYFQNEAQLEKSRLLSDRFSAERPKGSFSTLEIQRTEQGDSAMYLCASSSRGTTNEKLFFGSGTQLSVL.